This is a list of T cell receptor beta chains from one sample in a study of blood T cell repertoires in COVID-19. Sequencing used immunoSEQ multiplex PCR; TCRdb keeps in-frame clones, though not all of them. The data show tens of thousands of clones, roughly 83% seen once. Material for sequencing was peripheral blood. These receptors were taken from a man aged 70-80 years with acute or convalescent COVID-19. The CDR3 runs from the conserved cysteine through the conserved F or W. A D gene is named only where the DNA matches it firmly. Where a row states a size, it is once, few, many or the class of an expanded clone; other rows omit it.

clone_size,j_call,v_call,d_call,cdr3_aa,cdr3_nt
-,TRBJ2-2,TRBV27,-,CASSKPGTTNTGELFF,TGTGCCAGCAGCAAACCCGGGACAACGAACACCGGGGAGCTGTTTTTT
-,TRBJ2-2,TRBV9,-,CASSVVLGTGELFF,TGTGCCAGCAGCGTAGTACTTGGCACCGGGGAGCTGTTTTTT
-,TRBJ2-5,TRBV29-1,TRBD1,CSVGGTVGLNQETQYF,TGCAGCGTTGGGGGGACAGTCGGTCTAAACCAAGAGACCCAGTACTTC
-,TRBJ1-1,TRBV12-3/TRBV12-4,-,CASSLRQRAEAFF,TGTGCCAGCAGTTTACGTCAGAGGGCTGAAGCTTTCTTT
-,TRBJ2-1,TRBV4-2,-,CASSQDTARDFLYNEQFF,TGTGCCAGCAGCCAAGATACGGCCCGGGACTTTCTCTACAATGAGCAGTTCTTC
-,TRBJ2-7,TRBV9,-,CASSPGGASRYEQYF,TGTGCCAGCAGCCCAGGAGGGGCTAGCCGCTACGAGCAGTACTTC
-,TRBJ1-5,TRBV23-1,-,CASSHLRGYSNQPQHF,TGCGCCAGCAGTCATCTTAGGGGGTATAGCAATCAGCCCCAGCATTTT
-,TRBJ2-7,TRBV5-1,-,CASSKGGRGSEQYF,TGCGCCAGCAGCAAGGGGGGGCGCGGGAGCGAGCAGTACTTC
-,TRBJ2-7,TRBV3-1/TRBV3-2,-,CASSQGTGTYEQYF,TGTGCCAGCAGCCAAGGAACAGGGACCTACGAGCAGTACTTC
-,TRBJ1-5,TRBV19,TRBD1,CASTGQGGQPQHF,TGTGCCAGCACCGGACAGGGGGGACAGCCCCAGCATTTT
-,TRBJ2-7,TRBV7-6,-,CASSLVSPSVAYEQYF,TGTGCCAGCAGCTTAGTTAGTCCTAGCGTTGCCTACGAGCAGTACTTC
-,TRBJ1-3,TRBV29-1,-,CSGRGPGNTIYF,TGCAGCGGGAGGGGACCTGGAAACACCATATATTTT
-,TRBJ1-2,TRBV27,-,CASSPRGGASYGYTF,TGTGCCAGCAGTCCTCGGGGGGGGGCGTCATATGGCTACACCTTC
-,TRBJ2-3,TRBV24-1,-,CATGSAGPHTDTQYF,TGTGCCACCGGCAGTGCTGGGCCTCACACAGATACGCAGTATTTT
-,TRBJ1-2,TRBV2,TRBD1,CASSGQGSYGYTF,TGTGCCAGCAGTGGACAGGGAAGCTATGGCTACACCTTC
-,TRBJ2-3,TRBV11-3,TRBD2,CASSLGLASTDTQYF,TGTGCCAGCAGCTTAGGACTAGCAAGCACAGATACGCAGTATTTT
-,TRBJ2-1,TRBV11-2,-,CASSVGIRVSSYNEQFF,TGTGCCAGCAGCGTAGGGATACGGGTGAGCTCCTACAATGAGCAGTTCTTC
-,TRBJ2-7,TRBV28,-,CASVQGGYEQYF,TGTGCCAGCGTCCAGGGGGGCTACGAGCAGTACTTC
-,TRBJ1-2,TRBV4-1,-,CASSQRSYGYTF,TGCGCCAGCAGCCAACGGAGCTATGGCTACACCTTC
-,TRBJ2-3,TRBV29-1,-,CSVGEGTDTQYF,TGCAGCGTGGGGGAGGGCACAGATACGCAGTATTTT
few,TRBJ2-4,TRBV7-2,TRBD1,CASSLVSGTGGTKNIQYF,TGTGCCAGCAGCTTAGTATCAGGGACAGGGGGGACCAAAAACATTCAGTACTTC
once,TRBJ1-4,TRBV10-3,-,CAIRPGEGEKLFF,TGTGCCATCAGACCAGGGGAGGGTGAAAAACTGTTTTTT
few,TRBJ2-7,TRBV11-3,-,CASSSQGSYEQYF,TGTGCCAGCAGCTCACAGGGTTCCTACGAGCAGTACTTC
-,TRBJ2-6,TRBV24-1,TRBD1,CATSDGQVTSGANVLTF,TGTGCCACCAGTGACGGACAGGTTACCTCTGGGGCCAACGTCCTGACTTTC